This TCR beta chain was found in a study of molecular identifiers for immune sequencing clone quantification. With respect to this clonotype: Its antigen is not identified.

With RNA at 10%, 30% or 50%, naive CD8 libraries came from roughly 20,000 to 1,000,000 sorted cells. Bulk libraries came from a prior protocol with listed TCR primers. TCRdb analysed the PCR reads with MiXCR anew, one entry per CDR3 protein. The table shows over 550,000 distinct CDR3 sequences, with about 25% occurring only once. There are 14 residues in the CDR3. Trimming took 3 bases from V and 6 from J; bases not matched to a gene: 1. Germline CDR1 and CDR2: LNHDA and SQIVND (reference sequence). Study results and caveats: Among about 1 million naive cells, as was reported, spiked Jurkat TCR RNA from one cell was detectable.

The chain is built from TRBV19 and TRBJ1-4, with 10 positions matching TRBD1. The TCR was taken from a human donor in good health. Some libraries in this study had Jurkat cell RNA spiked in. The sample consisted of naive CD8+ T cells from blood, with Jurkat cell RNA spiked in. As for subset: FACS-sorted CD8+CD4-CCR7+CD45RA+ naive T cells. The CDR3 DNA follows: TGTGCCAGTAGTATGGGACAGGGGTATGAAAAACTGTTTTTT. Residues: CASSMGQGYEKLFF.